The clone carrying this T cell receptor beta chain has ten or more counts. Germline V gene lookup returns CDR1 DFQATT and CDR2 SNEGSKA (reference sequence). This CDR3 spans 16 amino acids. V was pared by 6 bases and J by 1 base, with 18 bases between. The data stem from a study of T cells after yellow fever vaccination. Template switching with 5'RACE generated the TCR cDNA and added a universal primer site and UMIs. In TCRdb, the 5' RACE reads were re-called with MiXCR into one record per CDR3 protein. The sample carries some 100,000 distinct CDR3 sequences, 6.5% to 9% recorded once. The specimen was CD4+ T cells sorted from PBMCs, collected around 45 days after the first yellow fever vaccination. The chain links TRBV20-1 to TRBJ2-2, with D tentatively TRBD1 or TRBD2 (6 bases each). The TCR comes from a man younger than 35 who received the YFV17D yellow fever vaccine. The CDR3 loop is CSAAPPRGENTGELFF. The DNA of the CDR3 is TGCAGTGCCGCTCCTCCAAGGGGGGAGAACACCGGGGAGCTGTTTTTT.